This TCR beta chain is drawn from a study of blood T cell repertoires in COVID-19. The overall study: Sources were T cells, B-cell-depleted T cells, or PBMCs; the material itself was cDNA or gDNA.

On this clone itself: No DNA is shown, since the ends of the CDR3 on it are uncertain; the CDR3 is the one TCRdb lists.

Original processing methods: For nucleated cells, counts were estimated from reference gene primer amplification. Profiled with immunoSEQ multiplex PCR; TCRdb holds only in-frame clones, not every one. From that table come the V and J calls and clone size; the DNA was used to work out D and trimming. The repertoire holds roughly 64,000 clones, with under 90% as singletons. Source material: peripheral blood. This clonotype was obtained from a man over 45 with active COVID-19.

CDR3: CASSSSGLERAYEQYF. This sequence joins TRBV28 and TRBJ2-7; the table's D call TRBD2 went unverified against the DNA. Per germline, CDR1 MDHEN and CDR2 SYDVKM. The CDR3 length is 16 residues, termini included.